This T cell receptor beta chain came from a study of T cell repertoires in cytomegalovirus infection. Turning to the study itself: Peptides in the study included HLA-C-restricted and HLA-B-restricted CMV epitopes. Indicated by public TCR beta signatures were CMV infection and matching HLA type.

In regard to this clonotype: The antigen is not known.

V lost 2 bases to trimming and J lost 4 bases, with 16 bases between them. Germline values: CDR1 MNHEY, CDR2 SMNVEV (reference sequence). The CDR3 runs to 16 residues. TCRdb analysed the reads with MiXCR anew, one entry per CDR3 protein. The repertoire holds fewer than 1,000,000 distinct CDR3 sequences, with under 40% as singletons. Source: cultured CD8+ T cells from PBMCs, taken from culture after CMV antigen stimulation. The V and J genes are TRBV27 and TRBJ2-3; D might be TRBD1 (6 bases). This clonotype was obtained from a human donor in good health (CMV status not recorded). Some clones in this sample may be carry-over from other donors' samples. The CDR3 DNA reads TGTGCCAGCAGTTTAATTGGCCGCCAGGGGTCAGATACGCAGTATTTT. Translating gives CASSLIGRQGSDTQYF.